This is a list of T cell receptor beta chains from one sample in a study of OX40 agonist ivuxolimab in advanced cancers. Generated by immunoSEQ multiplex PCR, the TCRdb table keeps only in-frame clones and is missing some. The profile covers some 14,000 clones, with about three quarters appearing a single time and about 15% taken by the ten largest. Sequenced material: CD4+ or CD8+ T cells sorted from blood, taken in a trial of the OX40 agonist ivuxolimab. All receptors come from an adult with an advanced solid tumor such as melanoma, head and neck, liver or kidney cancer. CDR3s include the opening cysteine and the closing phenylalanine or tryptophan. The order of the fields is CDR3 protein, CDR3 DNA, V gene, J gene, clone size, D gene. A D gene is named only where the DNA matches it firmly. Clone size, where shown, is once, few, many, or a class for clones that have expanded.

CDR3 protein: CASQGVGGELFF; CDR3 DNA: TGTGCCAGCCAAGGTGTAGGCGGGGAGCTGTTTTTT; V gene: TRBV7-9; J gene: TRBJ2-2; clone size: NA; D gene: NA
CDR3 protein: CASREQGRETQYF; CDR3 DNA: TGTGCCAGCAGGGAACAGGGTCGGGAGACCCAGTACTTC; V gene: TRBV5-6; J gene: TRBJ2-5; clone size: NA; D gene: NA
CDR3 protein: CASRDSGTGGFGYTF; CDR3 DNA: TGTGCCAGCAGAGACTCCGGGACAGGGGGCTTTGGCTACACCTTC; V gene: TRBV2; J gene: TRBJ1-2; clone size: once; D gene: TRBD1
CDR3 protein: CASSLFPGSNEKLFF; CDR3 DNA: TGCGCCAGCAGCCTCTTCCCGGGCAGTAATGAAAAACTGTTTTTT; V gene: TRBV4-1; J gene: TRBJ1-4; clone size: NA; D gene: NA
CDR3 protein: CASSLPRDYRSEQYF; CDR3 DNA: TGTGCCAGCAGCTTGCCAAGGGACTACAGATCTGAGCAGTACTTC; V gene: TRBV5-6; J gene: TRBJ2-7; clone size: NA; D gene: TRBD2
CDR3 protein: CASSLGLARAPSSSYNEQFF; CDR3 DNA: TGCGCCAGCAGCTTGGGTCTAGCGAGGGCCCCGTCGAGCTCCTACAATGAGCAGTTCTTC; V gene: TRBV5-1; J gene: TRBJ2-1; clone size: NA; D gene: NA
CDR3 protein: CASSHFRGSETQYF; CDR3 DNA: TGTGCCAGCAGTCACTTCAGGGGGTCGGAGACCCAGTACTTC; V gene: TRBV27; J gene: TRBJ2-5; clone size: NA; D gene: TRBD1
CDR3 protein: CASSLSRSRTEAFF; CDR3 DNA: TGTGCCAGCAGTTTATCAAGGTCAAGGACTGAAGCTTTCTTT; V gene: TRBV27; J gene: TRBJ1-1; clone size: NA; D gene: NA
CDR3 protein: CASSPKDRGKLFF; CDR3 DNA: TGTGCCAGCAGCCCTAAAGACAGGGGGAAACTGTTTTTT; V gene: TRBV4-2; J gene: TRBJ1-4; clone size: NA; D gene: TRBD1
CDR3 protein: CASSPRGTENEKLFF; CDR3 DNA: TGTGCCAGCAGCCCTAGGGGGACGGAGAATGAAAAACTGTTTTTT; V gene: TRBV7-9; J gene: TRBJ1-4; clone size: NA; D gene: NA
CDR3 protein: CASSPHSAEAFF; CDR3 DNA: TGTGCCAGCAGCCCGCACAGTGCAGAAGCTTTCTTT; V gene: TRBV5-5; J gene: TRBJ1-1; clone size: NA; D gene: NA
CDR3 protein: CASSPLGQNYEQYF; CDR3 DNA: TGTGCCAGCAGCCCATTGGGACAGAACTACGAGCAGTACTTC; V gene: TRBV7-9; J gene: TRBJ2-7; clone size: NA; D gene: TRBD1
CDR3 protein: CASSYSGDGQYF; CDR3 DNA: TGTGCCAGCAGTTACTCAGGGGATGGGCAGTACTTC; V gene: TRBV6-5; J gene: TRBJ2-7; clone size: NA; D gene: NA
CDR3 protein: CASSQGTGLETQYF; CDR3 DNA: TGCGCCAGCAGCCAAGGAACGGGGTTGGAGACCCAGTACTTC; V gene: TRBV4-1; J gene: TRBJ2-5; clone size: NA; D gene: NA
CDR3 protein: CAWSVTSGGTDTQYF; CDR3 DNA: TGTGCCTGGAGTGTAACTAGCGGGGGCACAGATACGCAGTATTTT; V gene: TRBV30; J gene: TRBJ2-3; clone size: once; D gene: TRBD2